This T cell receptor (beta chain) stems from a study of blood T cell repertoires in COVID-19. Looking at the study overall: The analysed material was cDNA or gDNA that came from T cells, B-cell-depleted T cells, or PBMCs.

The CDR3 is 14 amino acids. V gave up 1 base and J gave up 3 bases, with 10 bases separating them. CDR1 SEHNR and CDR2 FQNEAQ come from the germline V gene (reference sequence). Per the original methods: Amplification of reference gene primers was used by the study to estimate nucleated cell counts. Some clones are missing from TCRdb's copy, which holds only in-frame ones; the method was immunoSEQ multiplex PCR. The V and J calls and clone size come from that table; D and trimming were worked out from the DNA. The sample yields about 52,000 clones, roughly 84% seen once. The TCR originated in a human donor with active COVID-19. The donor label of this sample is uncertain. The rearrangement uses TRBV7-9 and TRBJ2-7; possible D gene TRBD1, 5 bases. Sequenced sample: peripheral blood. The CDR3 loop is CASSLDQGNYEQYF. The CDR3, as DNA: TGTGCCAGCAGCTTAGACCAGGGAAACTACGAGCAGTACTTC.